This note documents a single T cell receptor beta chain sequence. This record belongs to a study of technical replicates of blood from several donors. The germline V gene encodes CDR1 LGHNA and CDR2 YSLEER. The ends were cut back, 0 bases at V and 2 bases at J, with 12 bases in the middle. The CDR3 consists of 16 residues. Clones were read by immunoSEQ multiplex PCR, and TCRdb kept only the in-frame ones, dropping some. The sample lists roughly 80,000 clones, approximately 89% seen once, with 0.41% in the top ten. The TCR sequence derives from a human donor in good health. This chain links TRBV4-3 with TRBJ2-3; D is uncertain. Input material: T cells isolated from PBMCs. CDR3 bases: TGCGCCAGCAGCCAAGATGCTACGTTAAACACAGATACGCAGTATTTT. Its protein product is CASSQDATLNTDTQYF.